These 7 T cell receptor beta chains came from one sample sequenced in a study of CD4 T cell repertoires in COVID-19 (TCRdb year 2021). This specimen's time point label, per the study, means: sample from a COVID-19-recovered individual after infection. Library construction relied on the immunoSEQ multiplex PCR assay. TCRdb holds this immuneACCESS table with in-frame rearrangements only. Some clones are missing; in checked studies, unresolved V genes explain under half, and the rest has no known cause. For this sample the table gives 60,000 to 90,000 clones, of which 83% were detected only once. Together, the top ten hold about 0.61% of the sample. This material consisted of CD4+ T cells from peripheral blood, taken after recovery from COVID-19. These receptors were taken from a human donor who had COVID-19.

Only one count was recorded for this clone. J is TRBJ2-1 and V is TRBV19; tentative D call: TRBD1 (5 bases). The germline V gene encodes CDR1 LNHDA and CDR2 SQIVND (reference sequence). The CDR3 runs to 15 residues. The germline V and J ends were trimmed by 5 bases and 9 bases, with 20 bases remaining between them. CDR3 protein: CASSRLQGDQGEQFF. CDR3 DNA sequence: TGTGCCAGTAGTCGCCTGCAGGGTGACCAAGGTGAGCAGTTCTTC.

V usage is TRBV5-1 and J usage is TRBJ1-6; maybe TRBD1 (6 bases). The CDR3 has 13 residues. V lost 5 bases and J 8 bases, leaving 11 bases between the germline ends. The germline V gene has CDR1 SGHRS and CDR2 YFSETQ. The CDR3 DNA follows: TGCGCCAGCAGGGCAGGGGTGGATTCACCCCTCCACTTT. The encoded protein is CASRAGVDSPLHF.

The chain has TRBV2 and TRBJ2-5; the D is unclear. Deletions cut 6 bases from V and 4 bases from J, with 21 bases between. CDR3 length equals 16 residues. The germline gives CDR1 SNHLY, CDR2 FYNNEI. The CDR3 loop reads CASSTTRTAFGETQYF. The DNA of the CDR3 is TGTGCCAGCAGCACGACCAGGACGGCGTTTGGAGAGACCCAGTACTTC.

This clone was recorded only once. The CDR3 DNA reads as TGTGCCAGCAGTTACACGGGAGGGGGTAAGGCCAACGTCCTGACTTTC. Residues: CASSYTGGGKANVLTF. This chain joins TRBV6-5 and TRBJ2-6; 8 positions agree with TRBD2. The CDR3 runs 16 residues. V dropped 2 bases and J dropped 6; count of bases not matched to a gene: 6. The germline CDR1 and CDR2 sequences are MNHEY and SVGAGI.

The rearrangement links TRBV7-9 to TRBJ1-6; perhaps TRBD1 as D (6 bases). Germline assignment: CDR1 SEHNR and CDR2 FQNEAQ (reference sequence). The CDR3 consists of 14 residues. V was cut by 4 bases and J by 7 bases, with 11 bases left in between. The CDR3 here is CASSSQGTNSPLHF. In nucleotides, the CDR3 is TGTGCCAGCAGCTCCCAGGGGACGAATTCACCCCTCCACTTT.

This clone was picked up one time. The genes are TRBV2 and TRBJ1-1; D remains unclear. Trimming removed 3 bases at V and 7 bases at J, with 6 bases between. This CDR3 region has 11 residues. Germline V gives CDR1 SNHLY, CDR2 FYNNEI. For the CDR3, the DNA is TGTGCCAGCAGTGAGTGGGGTGAAGCTTTCTTT. It yields the protein CASSEWGEAFF.

This rearrangement joins TRBV2 to TRBJ1-1; 10 positions match TRBD1. J gave up 6 bases and V 6 bases, and 7 bases lay outside the gene matches. The CDR3 contains 14 residues. Germline V gives CDR1 SNHLY, CDR2 FYNNEI. The CDR3 protein is CASSAGTGVPEAFF. The CDR3 region has the DNA TGTGCCAGCAGCGCCGGGACAGGGGTCCCTGAAGCTTTCTTT.